The present T cell receptor (beta chain) was sequenced within a study of identical twins. In regard to this clonotype: Its specificity is unknown.

A universal primer site was added by template switching, and unique molecular identifiers were carried by the cDNA. TCRdb analysed the 5' RACE reads with MiXCR anew, one entry per CDR3 protein. The profile shows 1.5 million to 2 million distinct CDR3 sequences, 25% to 35% of them singletons. Findings and caveats of the study: Compared with unrelated sharing, twin-shared out-of-frame alpha sequences had more low-probability sequences. Whereas memory repertoires showed no such difference, abundant cord blood beta clonotypes carried fewer insertions. Weaker excess twin sharing was seen among beta out-of-frame sequences.

Sample: cord blood. The TCR comes from a newborn girl in good health.

CDR3 nucleotides: TGTGCCAGCAGCTTAGGACTAGCGGGAGGGGAGAAGACCCAGTACTTC. Its protein product is CASSLGLAGGEKTQYF. The chain joins TRBV13 to TRBJ2-7; TRBD2 aligns across 13 bases. The end of the DNA aligns better with TRBJ2-5, so the J call may be wrong. The CDR3 runs 16 residues. Germline values: CDR1 PRHDT, CDR2 FYEKMQ (reference sequence).